Below are 32 T cell receptor beta chains sequenced from a single sample in a study of control samples from healthy donors and cancer patients. Profiled with immunoSEQ multiplex PCR; TCRdb holds only in-frame clones, not every one. The sample lists under 150,000 clones, under 95% occurring once. The sequencing sample was made of PBMCs. The origin of the receptors is a man aged 50-59 years with head and neck cancer.

CDR3 region: CASSLGQRDTQYF. The CDR3 DNA sequence: TGCGCCAGCAGCTTGGGTCAGAGAGATACGCAGTATTTT. The chain carries TRBV5-1 and TRBJ2-3; D is unclear. Germline loops: CDR1 SGHRS, CDR2 YFSETQ. The CDR3 covers 13 residues. V shed 0 bases and J shed 5 bases, with 7 bases lying between them.

V usage is TRBV11-1 and J usage is TRBJ2-3; maybe TRBD2 (6 bases). The germline V and J ends were trimmed by 5 bases and 5 bases, with 14 bases remaining between them. Germline V lookup: CDR1 SGHAT, CDR2 FQDESV (reference sequence). CDR3 size: 14 residues. DNA of the CDR3: TGTGCCAGCAGCCACCGACTAGGCGGAGATACGCAGTATTTT. This codes for CASSHRLGGDTQYF.

Notes on this clone: One end of the junction varies from germline; a read error may be responsible. The chain links TRBV30 to TRBJ1-2; no firm D call. CDR1 and CDR2 from the germline V gene are GTSNPN and SVGIG (reference sequence). The CDR3 is made up of 12 amino acids. CDR3 region: CAWKITNYGYTF. DNA for the CDR3: TGTGCTTGGAAAATCACTAACTATGGCTACACCTTC.

This clone has a handful of counts. The chain combines TRBV14 with TRBJ2-3; 10 bases fit TRBD2. The CDR3 is 18 residues long. Germline V gene lookup returns CDR1 SGHDN and CDR2 FVKESK. The trim removed 0 bases at V and 6 bases at J, leaving 12 bases unmatched. As DNA, the CDR3 is TGTGCCAGCAGCCAAGACCCTAGGACTAGCGGAGGCTCCGATACGCAGTATTTT. Protein product: CASSQDPRTSGGSDTQYF.

The chain couples TRBV5-5 to TRBJ2-7; D assignment may be TRBD1 or TRBD2 (6 bases each). The V end lost 0 bases, the J end lost 8 bases, and 12 bases lay between the germline ends. The CDR3 runs 13 residues. Germline V CDR1 and CDR2: SGHKS, YYEKEE (reference sequence). The CDR3 DNA is TGTGCCAGCAGCTTGGATGGGGGGCAGAAGCAGTACTTC. Its translation is CASSLDGGQKQYF.

The CDR3 sequence is CASSAAGGPLNTEAFF. The CDR3 DNA reads TGTGCCAGCAGCGCGGCAGGGGGGCCCCTGAACACTGAAGCTTTCTTT. The chain has TRBV5-5 and TRBJ1-1; 7 bases map to TRBD1. The CDR3 spans 16 residues. Trimming at V came to 4 bases and at J to 0 bases, leaving 9 bases not matched to a gene. The germline V gene encodes CDR1 SGHKS and CDR2 YYEKEE (reference sequence).

The chain carries TRBV7-3 and TRBJ2-1; D is undetermined. V lost 5 bases and J lost 0, with 11 bases in between. The CDR3 runs to 15 residues. The germline V gene encodes CDR1 SGHTA and CDR2 FQGTGA. CDR3 sequence: CASSVSVTSYNEQFF. The CDR3 DNA sequence: TGTGCCAGCAGCGTCAGCGTCACCTCCTACAATGAGCAGTTCTTC. Filled out from reference TRBV7-3 and TRBJ2-1, the complete variable domain reads GAGVSQTPSNKVTEKGKYVELRCDPISGHTALYWYRQSLGQGPEFLIYFQGTGAADDSGLPNDRFFAVRPEGSVSTLKIQRTERGDSAVYLCASSVSVTSYNEQFFGPGTRLTVL.

The chain recombines TRBV6-5 with TRBJ2-7, with 10 bases fitting TRBD1. Germline values: CDR1 MNHEY, CDR2 SVGAGI. V shed 1 base and J 2 bases; nucleotides not matched to a gene: 2. This CDR3 is built from 15 residues. CDR3 DNA: TGTGCCAGCAGTTACTACGGACAGGGGGCCTACGAGCAGTACTTC. Protein product: CASSYYGQGAYEQYF.

The rearrangement links TRBV6-1 to TRBJ2-1; D remains ambiguous. The germline V gene has CDR1 MNHNS and CDR2 SASEGT. The germline V and J ends were trimmed by 1 base and 8 bases, with 9 bases remaining between them. The CDR3 is 13 residues long. The CDR3 is CASSEVDGYEQFF. CDR3 sequence (DNA): TGTGCCAGCAGTGAAGTTGACGGATATGAGCAGTTCTTC.

The genes are TRBV30 and TRBJ2-7, with D possibly being TRBD2 (6 bases). The CDR3 sequence is 14 residues long. V lost 2 bases, J lost 2 bases, and 13 bases lay in between. The V gene's germline CDR1 is GTSNPN and CDR2 SVGIG (reference sequence). The CDR3 is CAWSIPPGAYEQYF. The CDR3 DNA reads TGTGCCTGGAGTATCCCCCCGGGGGCCTACGAGCAGTACTTC.

The chain links TRBV9 to TRBJ1-6; 7 bases align to TRBD1. The CDR3 length is 14 residues. V lost 5 bases, J lost 7 bases, and 6 bases stayed unmatched. The germline gives CDR1 SGDLS, CDR2 YYNGEE. The DNA of the CDR3 is TGTGCCAGCAGTCTGACAGGGACAAATTCACCCCTCCACTTT. This sequence encodes CASSLTGTNSPLHF.

J is TRBJ1-2 and V is TRBV19, with D uncertain. This CDR3 comprises 16 residues. Deletions cut 4 bases from V and 0 bases from J, with 15 bases between. Germline values: CDR1 LNHDA, CDR2 SQIVND (reference sequence). The CDR3 loop reads CASSNPRPKTNYGYTF. The CDR3 DNA reads as TGTGCCAGTAGTAATCCCCGTCCGAAAACTAACTATGGCTACACCTTC.

The V call is TRBV4-1, the J call TRBJ2-7; tentative D call: TRBD1 (5 bases). V lost 5 bases, J lost 0 bases, and 8 bases lay in between. Germline CDR1 reads MGHRA; CDR2 reads YSYEKL. There are 13 residues in the CDR3. The CDR3 here is CASSFTGSYEQYF. CDR3 nucleotides: TGCGCCAGCAGCTTTACAGGCTCCTACGAGCAGTACTTC.

This clone was counted once. This chain links TRBV18 with TRBJ1-2; 9 bases match TRBD1. This CDR3 region has 15 residues. The V gene's germline CDR1 is KGHSH and CDR2 LQKENI. J lost 6 bases, V lost 4 bases, and 9 bases had no gene match. CDR3 in DNA: TGTGCCAGCTCACTACCAGGGACAGGGAACCATGGCTACACCTTC. This sequence encodes CASSLPGTGNHGYTF.

The J gene is TRBJ2-1, the V gene TRBV3-1 (or the pseudogene TRBV3-2), with 8 bases that match TRBD2. Germline CDR1 is LGHDT and CDR2 is YNNKEL (reference sequence). Trimming at V came to 0 bases and at J to 7 bases, leaving 5 bases not matched to a gene. The CDR3 extends over 15 amino acids. The CDR3, as DNA: TGTGCCAGCAGCCAAGAGTTAGAGCGGGGGAATGAGCAGTTCTTC. This sequence encodes CASSQELERGNEQFF.

The gene calls are TRBV3-1 (or the pseudogene TRBV3-2) and TRBJ2-4; the match to TRBD2 covers 9 bases. This CDR3 comprises 14 residues. Per the germline V gene, CDR1 is LGHDT and CDR2 is YNNKEL (reference sequence). The ends lost 1 base at V and 12 bases at J; junction bases unmatched: 7. The DNA of the CDR3 is TGTGCCAGCAGCCAAGGATGGCGGGGGGGCACTCAGTACTTC. It encodes CASSQGWRGGTQYF.

The chain joins TRBV9 to TRBJ2-1, with a possible D match to TRBD2 (6 bases). The CDR3 covers 15 residues. Germline V CDR1 and CDR2: SGDLS, YYNGEE. V lost 3 bases and J 3 bases, leaving 13 bases between the germline ends. CDR3 in amino acids: CASSAGVGNYNEQFF. In nucleotides, the CDR3 is TGTGCCAGCAGCGCGGGGGTAGGGAACTACAATGAGCAGTTCTTC.

The chain combines TRBV5-1 with TRBJ1-6; D is unresolved. The CDR3 loop spans 15 amino acids. Trimming took off 1 base at V and 8 bases at J, with 13 bases between the two ends. CDR1 SGHRS and CDR2 YFSETQ come from the germline V gene. CDR3 protein: CASSLLGNEDSPLHF. CDR3 coding DNA: TGCGCCAGCAGCTTGTTAGGGAATGAAGATTCACCCCTCCACTTT.

The chain is built from TRBV18 and TRBJ1-2; 7 positions match TRBD1. Germline V gene lookup returns CDR1 KGHSH and CDR2 LQKENI. V lost 4 bases, J lost 4 bases, and 6 bases stayed unmatched. This CDR3 has 14 amino acids. The CDR3 DNA follows: TGTGCCAGCTCACTTAGCCGGGACAGCTATGGCTACACCTTC. Protein product: CASSLSRDSYGYTF.

The V call is TRBV6-5, the J call TRBJ1-4; D unresolved. Germline-derived CDR1 and CDR2 are MNHEY and SVGAGI. There are 15 residues in the CDR3. Trimming pared 2 bases from V and 7 bases from J, leaving 14 bases between. The CDR3 DNA follows: TGTGCCAGCAGTTACGGCGGGGTGGTCGGTGAAAAACTGTTTTTT. It translates to CASSYGGVVGEKLFF.

The genes are TRBV18 and TRBJ2-7; 10 bases are shared with TRBD1. V lost 4 bases and J lost 4; bases outside the gene matches: 4. Germline-derived CDR1 and CDR2 are KGHSH and LQKENI. The CDR3 has 14 amino acids. CDR3 sequence: CASSLPGQGYEQYF. The CDR3 DNA reads as TGTGCCAGCTCACTCCCGGGACAGGGGTACGAGCAGTACTTC.

The chain is built from TRBV5-1 and TRBJ1-3; D might be TRBD1 (6 bases). Germline V gene data show CDR1 as SGHRS and CDR2 as YFSETQ. The CDR3 consists of 17 residues. V lost 0 bases, J lost 0 bases, and 13 bases lay in between. The CDR3 sequence: CASSLGGTGSSGNTIYF. The CDR3 DNA follows: TGCGCCAGCAGCTTGGGGGGAACAGGGAGCTCTGGAAACACCATATATTTT.

This clone appeared once. The V gene is TRBV4-2, the J gene TRBJ1-2, with D possibly being TRBD1 (6 bases). Per germline, CDR1 LGHNA and CDR2 YNFKEQ. CDR3 size: 15 residues. With 3 bases removed from V and 8 bases from J, the gap between germline ends came to 19 bases. DNA for the CDR3: TGTGCCAGCAGCCACCCCACCCAAACAGGGCAGGGCTACACCTTC. Translated: CASSHPTQTGQGYTF.

This chain uses TRBV7-3 with TRBJ1-1, with D unclear. The V end was cut by 5 bases, the J end by 0 bases, with 19 bases between. Germline V gene data show CDR1 as SGHTA and CDR2 as FQGTGA. The CDR3 has 17 amino acids. The CDR3 DNA reads TGTGCCAGCAGCCTTCACCCGCGGACCGTTTTGAACACTGAAGCTTTCTTT. It specifies CASSLHPRTVLNTEAFF.

The chain couples TRBV5-1 to TRBJ1-3; TRBD1 is a possible D gene (6 bases). CDR1 is SGHRS, CDR2 YFSETQ, per germline. Deletions cut 2 bases from V and 1 base from J, with 10 bases between. The CDR3 sequence is 15 residues long. CDR3 sequence reads: CASSFGGGSGNTIYF. The CDR3 DNA is TGCGCCAGCAGCTTTGGAGGGGGATCTGGAAACACCATATATTTT.

The chain carries TRBV19 and TRBJ1-4; 7 nucleotides agree with TRBD1. Unmatched junction bases numbered 13, after V lost 4 bases and J lost 8 bases. The CDR3 sequence is 16 residues long. The germline CDR1 and CDR2 sequences are LNHDA and SQIVND (reference sequence). The CDR3 loop reads CASSSPGQAHGEKLFF. In nucleotides, the CDR3 is TGTGCCAGTAGTAGTCCCGGACAGGCCCACGGGGAAAAACTGTTTTTT.

The chain has TRBV6-5 and TRBJ2-7; D gene uncertain. From germline, CDR1 is MNHEY and CDR2 SVGAGI. V was clipped by 7 bases and J by 4 bases, with 17 bases between them. The CDR3 consists of 14 residues. The CDR3 loop reads CASTNPRPPYEQYF. DNA for the CDR3: TGTGCCAGCACCAATCCGCGGCCGCCTTACGAGCAGTACTTC.

The chain couples TRBV11-1 to TRBJ1-3; a weak D match, TRBD1 (6 bases). The CDR3 sequence is 15 residues long. CDR1 is SGHAT, CDR2 FQDESV, per germline (reference sequence). V lost 5 bases and J lost 0, with 11 bases in between. The CDR3 spells CASSRTGNSGNTIYF. The CDR3 region has the DNA TGTGCCAGCAGCCGTACAGGGAACTCTGGAAACACCATATATTTT.

A single count supports this clone. This sequence joins TRBV9 and TRBJ2-7, with 10 bases fitting TRBD2. In germline, CDR1 is SGDLS, CDR2 YYNGEE. J gave up 5 bases and V 4 bases, and 6 bases lay outside the gene matches. This CDR3 is 14 amino acids long. CDR3 DNA sequence: TGTGCCAGCAGCCCTAGCGGGGGAGGCGACGAGCAGTACTTC. Amino acids: CASSPSGGGDEQYF.

This clone is a singleton in its sample. The V gene is TRBV4-1, the J gene TRBJ1-1; tentative D call: TRBD1 (5 bases). Trimming pared 0 bases from V and 8 bases from J, leaving 10 bases between. CDR1 and CDR2 from the germline V gene are MGHRA and YSYEKL. The CDR3 has 13 residues. CDR3 DNA: TGCGCCAGCAGCCAAGATGGGGGAGTCGAAGCTTTCTTT. Translating gives CASSQDGGVEAFF.

The chain uses TRBV14 and TRBJ2-5; possibly TRBD1 for D (6 bases). CDR1 and CDR2 from the germline V gene are SGHDN and FVKESK. V lost 3 bases, J lost 7 bases, and 24 bases lay in between. The CDR3 contains 17 residues. CDR3 loop: CASSHLGQRGRWGTQYF. CDR3 coding DNA: TGTGCCAGCAGCCACCTTGGACAGAGAGGACGATGGGGGACCCAGTACTTC.

The rearrangement links TRBV11-2 to TRBJ2-5; 10 bases map to TRBD1. The germline gives CDR1 SGHAT, CDR2 FQNNGV. This CDR3 has 16 residues. Losses at the gene ends were 5 bases for V and 7 bases for J; bases not matched to a gene: 13. The CDR3 DNA reads TGTGCCAGCAGCCTACGACAGGGGGCTTGGGAGGGGACCCAGTACTTC. Translated, it gives CASSLRQGAWEGTQYF.